This T cell receptor (beta chain) is from a study of cytomegalovirus exposure and HLA in healthy donors (TCRdb year 2017). Concerning the study at large: A later analysis indicated that the 120 or so validation repertoires were generated on the platform also employed for the approximately 700 repertoires of the first cohort. The study was designed to test whether signatures of past pathogen exposure could be identified by cataloging public T cell receptors. Besides the first cohort of 500 to 700 subjects, a separate validation cohort made up of 120 different subjects was used. To predict cytomegalovirus infection status, the study brought together high-throughput TCR immunosequencing, statistical association of individual TCRs with disease status, and machine learning. The paper as a whole reports these results and caveats: The authors suggested that the approach could potentially be extended to other disease states and immunological phenotypes. The validation cohort had no HLA typing available for a later analysis, so co-occurrence within that cohort was assessed over all 110 or so repertoires. Of the cluster scores, 85% to 95% were above 0 in a later analysis, which found that TCRs clustered in the first cohort also tended to co-occur in the 95 to 150 validation repertoires. In vitro tests confirmed that a few of the cytomegalovirus-associated TCR beta chains recognize cytomegalovirus antigens. Across donors, most TCR sequences were observed very rarely, whereas some public TCRs were present in many individuals. The classifier was reported to diagnose cytomegalovirus status with high specificity and sensitivity in both the original cohort and the validation cohort. In the study, about 150 TCR beta chains were listed as associated with cytomegalovirus.

Receptor libraries were prepared by the immunoSEQ multiplex PCR assay. On the study's bioinformatics: A statistical classification framework was built to diagnose cytomegalovirus status from the catalog of TCR beta chain sequences. TCRdb carries this immuneACCESS record with in-frame sequences only. Its versions omit some clonotypes, under half of them owing to an unresolved V gene in the studies checked, with the rest unexplained. Clone size and V and J calls were adopted from that table, with D and trimming inferred from the DNA. The sample contains about 55,000 clones, around nine tenths of them found a single time. The top ten hold just over 3% of the sample. Donors formed part of the validation cohort, which comprised about 130 subjects and was distinct from the first cohort of 550 to 850 subjects. CDR1 and CDR2 are read off the germline V gene as MNHGY and SVAAGI. The CDR3 runs 16 residues from the cysteine to the phenylalanine. The entry retains the CDR3 DNA only, 48 bases that are in frame from base 1. Trimming accounts for 0 bases at V and 9 bases at J, while the number of junction bases matched to no gene is 8.

Comment on this clone: Which antigen it targets is not known. No much larger clone is present one base from it, and per-base qualities are unavailable.

The chain couples TRBV6-9 to TRBJ1-1, with 12 bases matching TRBD1. This clonotype was obtained from a man between 18 and 29 years old in good health and CMV-seronegative. The sequenced material came from PBMCs. The DNA sequence is as follows: TGTGCCAGCAGTTATTCACCTACCGGGACAGGGGGCAAAGCTTTCTTT. Translated, it gives CASSYSPTGTGGKAFF.